This entry lists 10 T cell receptor beta chains sequenced from one sample in a study of identical twins. Using its own MiXCR run on the 5' RACE reads, TCRdb lists one record per CDR3 protein. Seen here are approximately 600,000 distinct CDR3 sequences, nearly 10% observed once, and the top ten hold approximately 3.2%. The same data also went into a second study, on yellow fever vaccine responses in identical twins.

The sample was PBMCs. Source of these receptors: a woman between 18 and 29 years old in good health.

CDR3 nucleotide sequence: TGTGCCAGCAGTTACTTCTCCGGGACTAGCGGAACCTACGAGCAGTACTTC. Its protein is CASSYFSGTSGTYEQYF. This sequence joins TRBV6-5 and TRBJ2-7; 11 bases are shared with TRBD2. V trimming: 1 base; J trimming: 2 bases; junction bases outside the gene matches: 7. CDR1 MNHEY and CDR2 SVGAGI come from the germline V gene. The CDR3 loop spans 17 amino acids.

The table lists this clonotype with many counts. The chain uses TRBV12-3 or TRBV12-4 and TRBJ2-2, with TRBD2 as a possible D gene (5 bases). V was cut by 7 bases and J by 5 bases, with 5 bases left in between. This CDR3 has 11 residues. The CDR3 region has the DNA TGTGCCAGCACGGGAACCGGGGAGCTGTTTTTT. Translation gives CASTGTGELFF.

This clonotype was counted many times. The rearrangement links TRBV29-1 to TRBJ2-3; a possible D gene is TRBD1 (6 bases). This CDR3 region has 14 residues. V was clipped by 0 bases and J by 6 bases, with 13 bases between them. Germline V CDR1 and CDR2: SQVTM, ANQGSEA. CDR3 region: CSVEDRRRGDTQYF. For the CDR3, the DNA is TGCAGCGTTGAAGATAGGCGTAGGGGGGATACGCAGTATTTT.

This chain uses TRBV9 with TRBJ2-3, with 16 bases identical to TRBD2. Germline CDR1 and CDR2: SGDLS and YYNGEE. Trimming at V came to 5 bases and at J to 6 bases, leaving 12 bases not matched to a gene. The CDR3 totals 18 residues. DNA for the CDR3: TGTGCCAGCAGTGAACAGGGGACTAGCGGGGGGGCCAAGGATACGCAGTATTTT. Translating it yields CASSEQGTSGGAKDTQYF.

This clonotype was seen a handful of times. The J gene is TRBJ2-3, the V gene TRBV2, with 15 bases lining up with TRBD2. The germline V gene encodes CDR1 SNHLY and CDR2 FYNNEI. V lost 8 bases, J lost 0 bases, and 12 bases stayed unmatched. CDR3 size: 19 residues. CDR3 sequence: CASRAGLAGGYLSTDTQYF. The CDR3 DNA is TGTGCCAGCCGTGCGGGACTAGCGGGGGGCTATCTTAGCACAGATACGCAGTATTTT.

This clonotype was seen many times. This rearrangement joins TRBV10-3 to TRBJ2-3; 10 bases are shared with TRBD1. The CDR3 is 14 amino acids. Germline V lookup: CDR1 ENHRY, CDR2 SYGVKD. V was clipped by 6 bases and J by 5 bases; unmatched bases: 5. CDR3 in amino acids: CAIRPGQGLDTQYF. CDR3 in DNA: TGTGCCATCAGGCCGGGACAGGGGTTAGATACGCAGTATTTT.

This clonotype was found many times. This chain joins TRBV6-1 and TRBJ2-1, with TRBD2 identical over 7 bases. CDR3 length: 15 amino acids. V was pared by 6 bases and J by 3 bases, with 8 bases of the junction left unmatched. Germline loops: CDR1 MNHNS, CDR2 SASEGT. The CDR3 DNA is TGTGCCAGCAGACCCAGCGGGGCCCACTACAATGAGCAGTTCTTC. As protein: CASRPSGAHYNEQFF.

This clonotype was observed at least ten times. The CDR3 coding sequence is TGCGCCAGCAGCCAAGATCGCGGACTTAGCTCCTACGAGCAGTACTTC. Protein product: CASSQDRGLSSYEQYF. The chain combines TRBV4-3 with TRBJ2-7; D may be TRBD2 (5 bases). This CDR3 comprises 16 residues. V was trimmed by 0 bases and J by 0 bases, leaving 12 bases between them. CDR1 is LGHNA and CDR2 is YSLEER in the germline V gene.

In this sample, this clonotype turned up many times. The J gene is TRBJ1-5, the V gene TRBV4-1; D ambiguous. Between the trimmed V and J ends, which lost 5 bases and 1 base, there was a span of 12 bases. Germline lookup yields CDR1 MGHRA and CDR2 YSYEKL. The CDR3 contains 15 residues. CDR3 sequence (DNA): TGCGCCAGCAGCTTGGAGGGAATGAGCAATCAGCCCCAGCATTTT. Protein sequence: CASSLEGMSNQPQHF.

Ten or more counts support this clonotype. V is TRBV5-6 and J is TRBJ1-6; TRBD1 matches at 9 bases. V lost 6 bases, J lost 4 bases, and 11 bases stayed unmatched. This CDR3 has 17 residues. Germline CDR1 SGHDT, CDR2 YYEEEE. The CDR3 reads CASTSVGQGNYNSPLHF. The CDR3 nucleotides read TGTGCCAGCACCTCCGTGGGACAGGGAAATTATAATTCACCCCTCCACTTT.